This TCR beta chain is drawn from a study of cytomegalovirus exposure and HLA in healthy donors. A note on this clone: The target antigen is unknown.

Germline CDR1 MNHEY, CDR2 SVGAGI. Trimming took 0 bases from V and 6 from J, leaving 15 bases between them. This CDR3 has 16 amino acids. The PCR had 60 Vbeta and 13 Jbeta primers. Sequencing was performed with immunoSEQ multiplex PCR; in TCRdb, only in-frame clones are kept and a portion is missing. The data contain 150,000 to 200,000 clones, about three quarters of them singletons. Study-wide results and limits: With high specificity and sensitivity, the classifier reportedly diagnosed cytomegalovirus status. Rare TCR sequences predominated, though certain public TCRs were found in many donors. Cytomegalovirus association was assigned to around 150 TCR beta chains.

This clonotype was obtained from a woman aged 40 to 50 in good health and CMV-seropositive. The V call is TRBV6-5, the J call TRBJ2-1, with D hard to call. The sample was PBMCs. The CDR3 DNA is TGTGCCAGCAGTTACTCGAGTTCGCTAGACTTCAATGAGCAGTTCTTC. Translation gives CASSYSSSLDFNEQFF.